These 20 T cell receptor beta chains came from one sample sequenced in a study of blood T cell repertoires in COVID-19. Sequencing used immunoSEQ multiplex PCR; TCRdb keeps in-frame clones, though not all of them. Found here are about 200,000 clones, approximately 86% of them singletons; the top ten hold 3.5% to 4%. Sequencing used PBMCs or T cells enriched from blood (not recorded which). These receptors all come from a woman aged 40 to 50 with acute COVID-19.

This rearrangement joins TRBV7-2 to TRBJ2-3; D is possibly TRBD2 (6 bases). Germline V gene lookup returns CDR1 SGHTA and CDR2 FQGNSA. This CDR3 has 16 residues. Trimming removed 5 bases at V and 4 bases at J, with 19 bases between. The CDR3: CASSPEGGRRADTQYF. In DNA form, the CDR3 reads TGTGCCAGCAGCCCCGAAGGAGGGCGTAGGGCAGATACGCAGTATTTT.

The chain joins TRBV5-1 to TRBJ1-1; 7 bases align to TRBD1. V shed 4 bases and J 1 base; nucleotides not matched to a gene: 4. CDR1 and CDR2 (germline): SGHRS, YFSETQ. This CDR3 spans 14 amino acids. The CDR3 region is CASSPRTGNTEAFF. CDR3 DNA: TGCGCCAGCAGCCCACGGACAGGGAACACTGAAGCTTTCTTT.

The rearrangement joins TRBV24-1 to TRBJ2-1; no clear D. V was shortened by 3 bases and J by 0 bases, with 5 bases between the two germline ends. The CDR3 contains 14 residues. Germline V gene sequence: CDR1 KGHDR, CDR2 SFDVKD. The CDR3 region is CATSDPGSYNEQFF. The CDR3 region has the DNA TGTGCCACCAGTGATCCCGGCTCCTACAATGAGCAGTTCTTC.

This chain uses TRBV5-1 with TRBJ2-2; maybe TRBD2 (7 bases). Trimming stripped 4 bases from V and 4 bases from J, with 14 bases between. Germline lookup yields CDR1 SGHRS and CDR2 YFSETQ. CDR3 length: 15 residues. The CDR3 DNA reads TGCGCCAGCAGCCCCCGGGGGGCCGGCACCGGGGAGCTGTTTTTT. It encodes CASSPRGAGTGELFF.

The chain joins TRBV7-3 to TRBJ2-1; 11 positions match TRBD1. Unmatched junction bases numbered 5, after V lost 4 bases and J lost 3 bases. CDR1 is SGHTA, CDR2 FQGTGA, per germline. This CDR3 comprises 16 residues. DNA of the CDR3: TGTGCCAGCAGCTCCTGGGACAGGGGGGGCTACAATGAGCAGTTCTTC. This gives the protein CASSSWDRGGYNEQFF.

About this clone itself: Other DNA variants within this sample encode the same CDR3. The chain employs TRBV27 and TRBJ2-7, with D uncertain. V shed 5 bases and J shed 4 bases, with 12 bases lying between them. CDR1 is MNHEY and CDR2 is SMNVEV in the germline V gene (reference sequence). The CDR3 runs 13 residues. The CDR3, as DNA: TGTGCCAGCAGTGCCAACGCCGGTTACGAGCAGTACTTC. Its protein is CASSANAGYEQYF.

The chain employs TRBV28 and TRBJ1-1, with 7 bases identical to TRBD1. With 6 bases clipped from V and 12 bases from J, the junction kept 16 bases outside the gene matches. CDR1 is MDHEN, CDR2 SYDVKM, per germline. The CDR3 consists of 14 residues. CDR3 in amino acids: CASRPPGQRKSSFF. The DNA of the CDR3 is TGTGCCAGCAGACCGCCGGGACAGCGAAAATCTTCTTTCTTT.

This clone occurred a few times. The chain is built from TRBV11-2 and TRBJ1-1; unclear D gene. The germline V gene encodes CDR1 SGHAT and CDR2 FQNNGV. Trimming removed 6 bases at V and 2 bases at J, with 10 bases between. This CDR3 has 13 residues. DNA of the CDR3: TGTGCCAGCAGTTACAGCCTTAACACTGAAGCTTTCTTT. This codes for CASSYSLNTEAFF.

The rearrangement links TRBV28 to TRBJ1-2; possibly TRBD1 for D (5 bases). Trimming took 6 bases from V and 4 from J, leaving 15 bases between them. Germline CDR1 and CDR2: MDHEN and SYDVKM. This CDR3 comprises 14 residues. In DNA form, the CDR3 reads TGTGCCAGCAGGGTCTCAGGGAGGGTCTATGGCTACACCTTC. It specifies CASRVSGRVYGYTF.

The chain couples TRBV4-1 to TRBJ2-2; TRBD1 matches 7 bases. The CDR3 is 16 amino acids. From germline, CDR1 is MGHRA and CDR2 YSYEKL. V lost 4 bases and J lost 1; bases outside the gene matches: 6. Here the CDR3 reads CASSLQGQLNTGELFF. The CDR3, as DNA: TGCGCCAGCAGCCTTCAGGGACAGTTGAACACCGGGGAGCTGTTTTTT.

The chain recombines TRBV7-9 with TRBJ1-1, with D uncertain. The V end was cut by 4 bases, the J end by 0 bases, with 12 bases between. The germline gives CDR1 SEHNR, CDR2 FQNEAQ (reference sequence). This CDR3 has 15 amino acids. The CDR3 region is CASSSLGNVNTEAFF. CDR3 nucleotides: TGTGCCAGCAGCTCCCTCGGGAACGTGAACACTGAAGCTTTCTTT.

The rearrangement uses TRBV15 and TRBJ2-1; weak D call: TRBD2 (6 bases). The CDR3 runs 16 residues. The V gene lost 1 base and the J gene lost 0 bases, with 10 bases spanning the gap. Germline CDR1 reads LNHNV; CDR2 reads YYDKDF (reference sequence). CDR3 nucleotides: TGTGCCACCAGCAGAGTGAGGGGAGGCTCCTACAATGAGCAGTTCTTC. It encodes CATSRVRGGSYNEQFF.

The chain is built from TRBV29-1 and TRBJ2-1, with 8 positions matching TRBD1. The J segment lost 3 bases and the V segment lost 4 bases, leaving 5 bases of the junction unmatched. The CDR3 totals 14 residues. Germline CDR1 is SQVTM and CDR2 is ANQGSEA. This CDR3 is CSVVGDRFYNEQFF. DNA of the CDR3: TGCAGCGTTGTAGGGGACAGGTTCTACAATGAGCAGTTCTTC.

V usage is TRBV11-3 and J usage is TRBJ2-7, with D possibly matching TRBD1 (6 bases). Germline V gene lookup returns CDR1 SGHNT and CDR2 YENEEA. This CDR3 region has 14 residues. With 1 base removed from V and 2 bases from J, the gap between germline ends came to 9 bases. The CDR3: CASSLGTETYEQYF. Written as DNA, the CDR3 is TGTGCCAGCAGCTTAGGGACAGAAACCTACGAGCAGTACTTC.

This chain uses TRBV4-1 with TRBJ2-2; a possible D gene is TRBD1 (6 bases). CDR1 MGHRA and CDR2 YSYEKL come from the germline V gene. This CDR3 is built from 15 residues. Between the trimmed V and J ends, which lost 5 bases and 6 bases, there was a span of 16 bases. The CDR3: CASSFNSGTPGELFF. CDR3 in DNA: TGCGCCAGCAGCTTCAACTCCGGGACACCCGGGGAGCTGTTTTTT.

The chain is built from TRBV4-1 and TRBJ1-4; 12 bases line up with TRBD1. Germline loops: CDR1 MGHRA, CDR2 YSYEKL. Unmatched junction bases numbered 7, after V lost 6 bases and J lost 8 bases. This CDR3 comprises 15 residues. Written as DNA, the CDR3 is TGCGCCAGCAGGCGCCCAGGGACAGGGGGCGAAAAACTGTTTTTT. Translated, it gives CASRRPGTGGEKLFF.

V is TRBV24-1 and J is TRBJ2-1; 7 bases are shared with TRBD2. The V and J ends lost 6 bases and 6 bases, in that order; junction bases with no gene match: 22. The CDR3 consists of 19 residues. Looked up from germline, CDR1 is KGHDR and CDR2 is SFDVKD. For the CDR3, the DNA is TGTGCCACCAGTAAACAGAGCCTTACGACCCCGGGGGGTGGCAATGAGCAGTTCTTC. It codes for CATSKQSLTTPGGGNEQFF.

This clone was found once. The rearrangement links TRBV11-2 to TRBJ1-6; a possible D gene is TRBD1 (5 bases). CDR3 size: 15 residues. Trimming shortened V by 0 bases and J by 9 bases, and 12 bases separated the two germline ends. Germline loops: CDR1 SGHAT, CDR2 FQNNGV. The CDR3 loop reads CASSLDLGGISPLHF. Here the CDR3 DNA reads TGTGCCAGCAGCTTAGATCTGGGGGGGATTTCACCCCTCCACTTT.

The rearrangement joins TRBV27 to TRBJ2-1, with 9 bases that match TRBD2. The V and J ends lost 10 bases and 4 bases, in that order; junction bases with no gene match: 5. The V gene's germline CDR1 is MNHEY and CDR2 SMNVEV (reference sequence). This CDR3 comprises 13 residues. The chain's CDR3 is CATLSGGYNEQFF. The CDR3 region has the DNA TGTGCCACTCTTAGCGGGGGATACAATGAGCAGTTCTTC.

The V and J genes are TRBV7-2 and TRBJ1-2; 8 bases map to TRBD1. The J segment lost 1 base and the V segment lost 5 bases, leaving 6 bases of the junction unmatched. CDR3 size: 15 residues. From germline, CDR1 is SGHTA and CDR2 FQGNSA. The CDR3: CASSELTGGNYGYTF. Here the CDR3 DNA reads TGTGCCAGCAGCGAACTCACAGGGGGTAACTATGGCTACACCTTC.